This TCR beta chain was identified during a study of T cell repertoires and HLA-DP antigens. Overall study findings and caveats: Clones undetected before culture averaged roughly 39% against one allele and 45% to 60% against the other.

The primer mix covered 54 TRBV segments and 13 TRBJ segments. Sequenced by immunoSEQ multiplex PCR; TCRdb stores in-frame clones only, minus some. The table includes some 89,000 clones, around nine tenths detected once. For this clone: The antigen is undetermined.

The sequenced sample was CD4+ T cells from PBMCs. The TCR was taken from a man aged 50 to 60 in good health and CMV-seronegative.

In DNA, the CDR3 is TGTGCCAGCAGCCAGGGACAGCCTTCCGAAGCTTTCTTT. Translation: CASSQGQPSEAFF. The gene calls are TRBV5-4 and TRBJ1-1; TRBD1 matches 7 bases. The CDR3 length is 13 residues. Losses at the gene ends were 4 bases for V and 8 bases for J; bases not matched to a gene: 8. Germline V gene data show CDR1 as SGHNT and CDR2 as YYREEE (reference sequence).